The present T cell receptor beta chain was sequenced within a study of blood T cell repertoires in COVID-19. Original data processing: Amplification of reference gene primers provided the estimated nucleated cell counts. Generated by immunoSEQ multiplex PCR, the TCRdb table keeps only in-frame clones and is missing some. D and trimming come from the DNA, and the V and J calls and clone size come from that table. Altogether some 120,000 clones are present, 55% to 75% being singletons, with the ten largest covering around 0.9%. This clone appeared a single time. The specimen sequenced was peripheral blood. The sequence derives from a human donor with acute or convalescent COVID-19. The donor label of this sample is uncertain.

The CDR3 loop reads CASTDSGGYNSPLHF. CDR3 DNA sequence: TGTGCCAGCACTGACAGCGGGGGCTATAATTCACCCCTCCACTTT. The J gene is TRBJ1-6, the V gene TRBV28; D perhaps matches TRBD1 (5 bases). Trimming shortened V by 7 bases and J by 3 bases, and 13 bases separated the two germline ends. The CDR3 runs 15 residues. The V gene's germline CDR1 is MDHEN and CDR2 SYDVKM. Filled out from reference TRBV28 and TRBJ1-6, the complete variable domain reads DVKVTQSSRYLVKRTGEKVFLECVQDMDHENMFWYRQDPGLGLRLIYFSYDVKMKEKGDIPEGYSVSREKKERFSLILESASTNQTSMYLCASTDSGGYNSPLHFGNGTRLTVT.